These 26 T cell receptor beta chains were all obtained from the same sample, sequenced in a study of early stage breast cancer tumors. Profiled with immunoSEQ multiplex PCR; TCRdb holds only in-frame clones, not every one. The sample shows roughly 57,000 clones, about nine tenths of them seen only once. The specimen was blood. Receptor source: a person aged 65 to 79 with breast cancer.

V and J are TRBV5-1 and TRBJ1-5, with a tentative D call TRBD1 (6 bases). Between the trimmed V and J ends, which lost 3 bases and 7 bases, there was a span of 11 bases. The CDR3 runs to 13 residues. Germline loops: CDR1 SGHRS, CDR2 YFSETQ. The CDR3 region has the DNA TGCGCCAGCAGCTGGGACAAAGACCAGCCCCAGCATTTT. It encodes CASSWDKDQPQHF.

The count of this clone is one. The chain links TRBV7-6 to TRBJ2-7; TRBD1 might be the D (5 bases). The CDR3 sequence is 15 residues long. V lost 1 base to trimming and J lost 2 bases, with 12 bases between them. Germline V CDR1 and CDR2: SGHVS, FNYEAQ. CDR3 region: CASSLGQGWTYEQYF. CDR3 DNA sequence: TGTGCCAGCAGCTTAGGGCAGGGATGGACCTACGAGCAGTACTTC.

This rearrangement joins TRBV6-1 to TRBJ2-5; TRBD2 is a possible D gene (5 bases). Trimming left V 3 bases short and J 2 bases short, with 16 bases between. The CDR3 totals 16 residues. CDR1 MNHNS and CDR2 SASEGT come from the germline V gene. The CDR3 DNA reads TGTGCCAGCAGTGATATGCGGGCCGGCAGTCAAGAGACCCAGTACTTC. Translating gives CASSDMRAGSQETQYF.

The rearrangement links TRBV5-1 to TRBJ1-3; D uncertain. Germline values: CDR1 SGHRS, CDR2 YFSETQ. Trimming stripped 4 bases from V and 0 bases from J, with 14 bases between. This CDR3 comprises 16 residues. For the CDR3, the DNA is TGCGCCAGCAGCCCAGGACTTGGGAACTCTGGAAACACCATATATTTT. This encodes CASSPGLGNSGNTIYF.

This rearrangement joins TRBV6-5 to TRBJ2-1, with 10 bases aligning to TRBD1. J gave up 4 bases and V 6 bases, and 6 bases lay outside the gene matches. Germline CDR1 reads MNHEY; CDR2 reads SVGAGI. The CDR3 is made up of 15 amino acids. As DNA, the CDR3 is TGTGCCAGCAGCCAGGGACAGGGGAGGTACAATGAGCAGTTCTTC. This translates into CASSQGQGRYNEQFF.

This chain joins TRBV6-1 and TRBJ1-2; 7 positions agree with TRBD1. The CDR3 contains 14 residues. V gave up 6 bases and J gave up 5 bases; unmatched junction bases: 9. Germline CDR1 is MNHNS and CDR2 is SASEGT. CDR3 DNA: TGTGCCAGCAGGCCGACAGGGATTGTGTATGGCTACACCTTC. This gives the protein CASRPTGIVYGYTF.

This clone turned up a few times. The chain uses TRBV7-7 and TRBJ2-1, with D possibly matching TRBD2 (6 bases). Germline assignment: CDR1 SSHAT and CDR2 FNYEAQ (reference sequence). CDR3 length: 12 amino acids. Trimming stripped 5 bases from V and 13 bases from J, with 15 bases between. CDR3 residues: CASSQPGLPQFF. The CDR3 DNA reads as TGTGCCAGCAGCCAACCGGGACTCCCTCAGTTCTTC.

The CDR3 loop is CSVAGQGYGYTF. CDR3 sequence (DNA): TGCAGCGTCGCGGGACAGGGGTATGGCTACACCTTC. This rearrangement joins TRBV29-1 to TRBJ1-2, with TRBD1 identical over 10 bases. The CDR3 sequence is 12 residues long. Germline CDR1 is SQVTM and CDR2 is ANQGSEA. V lost 6 bases and J lost 5; bases outside the gene matches: 3.

The chain has TRBV30 and TRBJ1-5; D call uncertain. This CDR3 comprises 14 residues. V was clipped by 2 bases and J by 5 bases, with 13 bases between them. Germline V lookup: CDR1 GTSNPN, CDR2 SVGIG (reference sequence). The CDR3 region has the DNA TGTGCCTGGAGTCCGGGGTCTGGCCATCAGCCCCAGCATTTT. It is translated as CAWSPGSGHQPQHF. The full variable domain, its missing parts supplied by reference TRBV30 and TRBJ1-5, is SQTIHQWPATLVQPVGSPLSLECTVEGTSNPNLYWYRQAAGRGLQLLFYSVGIGQISSEVPQNLSASRPQDRQFILSSKKLLLSDSGFYLCAWSPGSGHQPQHFGDGTRLSIL.

This chain uses TRBV7-9 with TRBJ2-7, with D possibly TRBD2 on 5 matching bases. This CDR3 region has 14 residues. The germline gives CDR1 SEHNR, CDR2 FQNEAQ (reference sequence). Trimming shortened V by 5 bases and J by 6 bases, and 17 bases separated the two germline ends. The CDR3 region is CASSGSYGRGEQYF. In DNA, the CDR3 is TGTGCCAGCAGCGGATCTTATGGACGGGGCGAGCAGTACTTC.

The chain uses TRBV7-9 and TRBJ2-3; D is ambiguous. With 7 bases removed from V and 3 bases from J, the gap between germline ends came to 5 bases. CDR3 size: 11 residues. CDR1 and CDR2 (germline): SEHNR, FQNEAQ (reference sequence). CDR3 bases: TGTGCCAGCAAGGAGACAGATACGCAGTATTTT. This encodes CASKETDTQYF. The complete variable domain, with remaining parts taken from reference TRBV7-9 and TRBJ2-3, reads DTGVSQNPRHKITKRGQNVTFRCDPISEHNRLYWYRQTLGQGPEFLTYFQNEAQLEKSRLLSDRFSAERPKGSFSTLEIQRTEQGDSAMYLCASKETDTQYFGPGTRLTVL.

This chain joins TRBV10-2 and TRBJ2-1; 14 bases fit TRBD2. Per germline, CDR1 WSHSY and CDR2 SAAADI. There are 19 residues in the CDR3. With 7 bases clipped from V and 2 bases from J, the junction kept 13 bases outside the gene matches. The CDR3 sequence is CASTQGLAGGGLTYNEQFF. The CDR3 nucleotides read TGCGCCAGCACCCAAGGACTAGCGGGAGGAGGTTTGACCTACAATGAGCAGTTCTTC.

This chain connects TRBV9 to TRBJ2-7, with 11 positions matching TRBD1. Germline V gives CDR1 SGDLS, CDR2 YYNGEE. V gave up 3 bases and J gave up 7 bases; unmatched junction bases: 6. CDR3 size: 14 residues. The CDR3 sequence is CASSAGQGVEEQYF. CDR3 DNA sequence: TGTGCCAGCAGCGCGGGACAGGGGGTAGAGGAGCAGTACTTC.

The CDR3 coding sequence is TGCGCCAGCAGCCAAGTCGGAGGGCCTGAGCAGTTCTTC. This translates into CASSQVGGPEQFF. This chain uses TRBV4-1 with TRBJ2-1, with D possibly TRBD2 on 6 matching bases. Trimming left V 1 base short and J 9 bases short, with 10 bases between. This CDR3 region has 13 residues. Germline CDR1 MGHRA, CDR2 YSYEKL.

The CDR3: CASTLSQGTDTQYF. The CDR3 nucleotides are TGCGCCAGCACCCTTTCTCAGGGCACAGATACGCAGTATTTT. The chain employs TRBV5-1 and TRBJ2-3, with unresolved D. V was cut by 6 bases and J by 1 base, with 12 bases left in between. The germline V gene has CDR1 SGHRS and CDR2 YFSETQ. This CDR3 is built from 14 residues.

A remark on this clone: Mismatch with germline at one junction end may stem from a read error. The chain carries TRBV18 and TRBJ2-7, with 13 bases fitting TRBD2. The germline gives CDR1 KGHSH, CDR2 LQKENI. The CDR3 extends over 15 amino acids. The CDR3 sequence: CASSPGLAGSSEQYF. CDR3 nucleotides: TGTGCCAGCTCACCGGGACTAGCGGGATCCTCCGAGCAGTACTTC.

The chain couples TRBV9 to TRBJ1-4; 7 bases match TRBD1. The J segment lost 7 bases and the V segment lost 0 bases, leaving 6 bases of the junction unmatched. Germline loops: CDR1 SGDLS, CDR2 YYNGEE. The CDR3 length is 15 residues. The DNA for the CDR3 is TGTGCCAGCAGCGTAGGTCAGGGGGGAGGTGAAAAACTGTTTTTT. This codes for CASSVGQGGGEKLFF.

The chain uses TRBV30 and TRBJ2-3; 8 positions match TRBD1. Germline V gene lookup returns CDR1 GTSNPN and CDR2 SVGIG (reference sequence). CDR3 size: 16 residues. The V gene end was trimmed by 3 bases and the J gene end by 2 bases; junction bases not matched to a gene: 10. The CDR3 loop reads CAWSLKGTGATDTQYF. DNA of the CDR3: TGTGCCTGGAGCCTAAAAGGGACAGGAGCCACAGATACGCAGTATTTT.

The rearrangement joins TRBV11-3 to TRBJ2-6; a weak D match, TRBD1 (6 bases). Germline V gene data show CDR1 as SGHNT and CDR2 as YENEEA. V lost 1 base, J lost 0 bases, and 13 bases lay in between. The CDR3 is 18 residues long. The CDR3 DNA reads TGTGCCAGCAGCTTAGGCCAGGGGAAAGGCTCTGGGGCCAACGTCCTGACTTTC. Its protein is CASSLGQGKGSGANVLTF.

V usage is TRBV7-2 and J usage is TRBJ2-5; the match to TRBD2 covers 14 bases. J lost 4 bases, V lost 5 bases, and 6 bases had no gene match. The CDR3 consists of 16 residues. Germline V gives CDR1 SGHTA, CDR2 FQGNSA. The CDR3 sequence is CASSPDGTSGRETQYF. For the CDR3, the DNA is TGTGCCAGCAGCCCCGACGGGACTAGCGGGAGAGAGACCCAGTACTTC.

A single count supports this clone. The CDR3: CASSFRGGTTDTQYF. CDR3 coding DNA: TGTGCCAGCAGCTTTAGAGGGGGTACCACAGATACGCAGTATTTT. The V and J genes are TRBV7-2 and TRBJ2-3; possible D gene TRBD1, 6 bases. Trimming removed 3 bases at V and 2 bases at J, with 12 bases between. The CDR3 is 15 residues long. CDR1 and CDR2 from the germline V gene are SGHTA and FQGNSA.

The genes are TRBV7-7 and TRBJ2-5; 10 nucleotides align to TRBD2. The CDR3 is 15 residues long. The ends lost 3 bases at V and 5 bases at J; junction bases unmatched: 6. Germline V lookup: CDR1 SSHAT, CDR2 FNYEAQ (reference sequence). The DNA for the CDR3 is TGTGCCAGCAGCTTGAGAGCGGGGGGGCCGGAGACCCAGTACTTC. It is translated as CASSLRAGGPETQYF.

This chain links TRBV29-1 with TRBJ2-5, with a weak D call TRBD2 (5 bases). CDR3 length equals 14 residues. Germline lookup yields CDR1 SQVTM and CDR2 ANQGSEA. Trimming stripped 4 bases from V and 4 bases from J, with 16 bases between. This CDR3 reads CSVVGGRRGETQYF. CDR3 in DNA: TGCAGCGTTGTTGGCGGGCGCCGGGGAGAGACCCAGTACTTC.

The rearrangement links TRBV6-5 to TRBJ1-2; TRBD1 agrees at 8 bases. Germline assignment: CDR1 MNHEY and CDR2 SVGAGI. CDR3 length equals 15 residues. Losses at the gene ends were 7 bases for V and 8 bases for J; bases not matched to a gene: 15. The CDR3 reads CASTRTGTGSLGYTF. CDR3 bases: TGTGCCAGCACCCGAACCGGGACAGGATCTCTCGGCTACACCTTC.

The rearrangement links TRBV6-1 to TRBJ2-6; D is ambiguous. Germline V lookup: CDR1 MNHNS, CDR2 SASEGT. The V gene lost 3 bases and the J gene lost 0 bases, with 12 bases spanning the gap. The CDR3 is 17 amino acids. DNA for the CDR3: TGTGCCAGCAGTGAGGGCCTTTCCCTCTCTGGGGCCAACGTCCTGACTTTC. This sequence encodes CASSEGLSLSGANVLTF.

This chain links TRBV5-4 with TRBJ2-2, with 7 bases that match TRBD1. V dropped 1 base and J dropped 5; count of bases not matched to a gene: 5. The germline V gene encodes CDR1 SGHNT and CDR2 YYREEE (reference sequence). This CDR3 is built from 15 residues. CDR3 DNA sequence: TGTGCCAGCAGCTTGACAGGGGATGTGACCGGGGAGCTGTTTTTT. This codes for CASSLTGDVTGELFF.